Each of the 10 T cell receptor beta chains below was sequenced from the same sample in a study of a mutant IDH1 vaccine in newly diagnosed glioma. Their specific antigens are unknown. Time point here: week 47, end of study. Each vaccine dose was 300 ug of mutant IDH1 20-mer peptide, with topical imiquimod. TCRdb's copy holds only in-frame clones and misses some; the assay was immunoSEQ multiplex PCR. Seen here are about 56,000 clones, 60% to 80% observed once, and the top ten hold about 5%. The sample here was PBMCs, taken from a glioma patient whose treatment included an IDH1 peptide vaccine. Receptors were obtained from a middle-aged man with glioma.

The chain combines TRBV4-3 with TRBJ2-2, with 9 bases that match TRBD1. The CDR3 has 14 residues. Per germline, CDR1 LGHNA and CDR2 YSLEER. V shed 4 bases, J shed 6 bases, and the junction held 3 bases outside the gene matches. The CDR3, as DNA: TGCGCCAGCAGCCGCCGGGACAGGGCCGGGGAGCTGTTTTTT. Encoded protein: CASSRRDRAGELFF.

A few counts support this clone. CDR3 amino acids: CASSEDGYTF. The CDR3 DNA sequence: TGTGCCAGCAGTGAGGATGGCTACACCTTC. The chain has TRBV6-1 and TRBJ1-2; D not resolved. CDR1 and CDR2 from the germline V gene are MNHNS and SASEGT. The V end was cut by 3 bases, the J end by 6 bases, with 2 bases between. The CDR3 is 10 residues long.

The chain has TRBV7-2 and TRBJ2-5, with TRBD2 matching 8 bases. Germline V CDR1 and CDR2: SGHTA, FQGNSA. The junction had 7 bases not matched to a gene; V was cut back by 5 bases and J by 5 bases. This CDR3 is built from 14 residues. The CDR3 protein is CASSGGGTLETQYF. CDR3 DNA sequence: TGTGCCAGCAGCGGCGGGGGGACCTTGGAGACCCAGTACTTC.

This clone was counted many times. This chain uses TRBV4-2 with TRBJ1-5, with D tentatively TRBD1 (6 bases). The ends were cut back, 0 bases at V and 13 bases at J, with 13 bases in the middle. Germline V lookup: CDR1 LGHNA, CDR2 YNFKEQ. The CDR3 consists of 13 residues. For the CDR3, the DNA is TGTGCCAGCAGCCAAGATGGGATGGGACATCAGCATTTT. It yields the protein CASSQDGMGHQHF.

The V gene is TRBV6-5, the J gene TRBJ2-7; possibly TRBD1 or TRBD2 for D (5 bases each). Deletions cut 1 base from V and 0 bases from J, with 13 bases between. The CDR3 runs 16 residues. Germline values: CDR1 MNHEY, CDR2 SVGAGI. As DNA, the CDR3 is TGTGCCAGCAGTTACTTCGACAGTACTAGCTCCTACGAGCAGTACTTC. It specifies CASSYFDSTSSYEQYF.

The chain uses TRBV14 and TRBJ1-1; D unresolved. Germline V gives CDR1 SGHDN, CDR2 FVKESK. The CDR3 runs 16 residues. Trimming cost V 4 bases and J 4 bases, with 19 bases left between them. CDR3 sequence reads: CASSRKGEGSGTEAFF. CDR3 nucleotide sequence: TGTGCCAGCAGCCGAAAAGGAGAGGGAAGCGGCACTGAAGCTTTCTTT.

Only one count was recorded for this clone. The gene calls are TRBV6-1 and TRBJ1-1; tentative D call: TRBD1 (5 bases). CDR1 is MNHNS, CDR2 SASEGT, per germline. The CDR3 length is 10 residues. V lost 10 bases, J lost 8 bases, and 11 bases lay in between. CDR3 region: CAIHRTEAFF. As DNA, the CDR3 is TGTGCCATCCACAGGACCGAAGCTTTCTTT.

This rearrangement joins TRBV2 to TRBJ1-3, with 7 bases identical to TRBD1. Germline CDR1 SNHLY, CDR2 FYNNEI. V dropped 8 bases and J dropped 7; count of bases not matched to a gene: 20. This CDR3 is 17 amino acids long. The CDR3 loop is CASGIDRASGNGNTIYF. The CDR3 region has the DNA TGTGCCAGCGGAATTGACAGGGCCTCTGGAAACGGGAACACCATATATTTT.

For this clone: A junction boundary mismatches the germline segment, possibly from a read error. The V gene is TRBV7-7, the J gene TRBJ2-1; 16 bases fit TRBD2. Germline-derived CDR1 and CDR2 are SSHAT and FNYEAQ (reference sequence). The CDR3 totals 19 residues. Written as DNA, the CDR3 is TGTGCTAGCAGCCCGGGTCCCGGGACTAGCGGGGGGGCGTACAATGAGCAGTTCTTC. The encoded protein is CASSPGPGTSGGAYNEQFF.

The chain employs TRBV18 and TRBJ2-3; D remains unclear. From germline, CDR1 is KGHSH and CDR2 LQKENI. This CDR3 region has 12 residues. The V end lost 2 bases, the J end lost 2 bases, and 2 bases lay between the germline ends. The CDR3 DNA reads TGTGCCAGCTCACCAGTCACAGATACGCAGTATTTT. The encoded protein is CASSPVTDTQYF.